These T cell receptor beta chains were read from a single sample in a study of blood T cell repertoires in COVID-19. The protocol was immunoSEQ multiplex PCR, while the TCRdb copy is restricted to in-frame clones and leaves out a portion. The sample has just over 300,000 clones; 70% to 90% are singletons. The specimen was PBMCs or T cells enriched from blood (not recorded which). The receptors originated from a man aged 25-45 years who had recovered from COVID-19. The CDR3 runs from the conserved cysteine through the conserved F or W.

cdr3_aa	j_call	v_call
CASSLAVGGGNTIYF	TRBJ1-3	TRBV7-9
CASRQMRDNYNSPLHF	TRBJ1-6	TRBV19
CASSLLLAGTFYNEQFF	TRBJ2-1	TRBV5-6
CARVREQYF	TRBJ2-7	TRBV12-5
CSVEEHSKNIQYF	TRBJ2-4	TRBV29-1
CASSRTGYGYTF	TRBJ1-2	TRBV11-2
CASSVDPGSNYGYTF	TRBJ1-2	TRBV9
CASSKAQGAGTEAFF	TRBJ1-1	TRBV5-1
CASSPGQVVGNTEAFF	TRBJ1-1	TRBV5-1
CASSHTPGDRRSETQYF	TRBJ2-5	TRBV11-2
CASSLGGGLDTQYF	TRBJ2-3	TRBV5-1
CSASLSDSYEQYF	TRBJ2-7	TRBV20-1
CASSFRKLSGNTIYF	TRBJ1-3	TRBV28
CASSSPGTSLGEQYF	TRBJ2-7	TRBV6-5
CASSDYGTPSPLHF	TRBJ1-6	TRBV7-9
CASSLGGASSYEQYF	TRBJ2-7	TRBV5-4
CASRETRGTGPAQHF	TRBJ1-5	TRBV6-5
CASSLAQVRTAEAFF	TRBJ1-1	TRBV5-1
CAWRQGAGEAFF	TRBJ1-1	TRBV30
CATSDRGSNRGTSTDTQYF	TRBJ2-3	TRBV24-1
CASSEFLNSPLHF	TRBJ1-6	TRBV10-1
CASRLTGYNYGYTF	TRBJ1-2	TRBV27
CATSRVGTGVYNEQFF	TRBJ2-1	TRBV15
CASSDLGLRVNTEAFF	TRBJ1-1	TRBV7-9
CASSLVGTSGGASNEQFF	TRBJ2-1	TRBV11-3
CASSLEVANTEAFF	TRBJ1-1	TRBV7-9
CAWSRGGGANEQFF	TRBJ2-1	TRBV30
CATSGGQGDEQFF	TRBJ2-1	TRBV24-1
CASSQAPGQGSTEAFF	TRBJ1-1	TRBV3-1/TRBV3-2
CASSSPGQGATVTYNEQFF	TRBJ2-1	TRBV5-1
CASKGDHPDTQYF	TRBJ2-3	TRBV2
CASSLAGVDRGSYNSPLHF	TRBJ1-6	TRBV5-1
CASSYSKGGDQPQHF	TRBJ1-5	TRBV6-5
CASRELNYGYTF	TRBJ1-2	TRBV6-5
CASSSGQLYEQYF	TRBJ2-7	TRBV11-2
CASSYGGQETQYF	TRBJ2-5	TRBV5-5
CATSRGTSGTGTDTQYF	TRBJ2-3	TRBV15
CASSQGISGSSYEQYF	TRBJ2-7	TRBV3-1/TRBV3-2
CASSLWANPSYEQYF	TRBJ2-7	TRBV27
CAATAQGAGSNTEAFF	TRBJ1-1	TRBV10-3
CASSLYEVGTRGTGELFF	TRBJ2-2	TRBV5-5
CASSPVSNFAYEQYF	TRBJ2-7	TRBV4-1
CASSQVSGYNQPQHF	TRBJ1-5	TRBV4-1
CASSQEVLAGNSYEQYF	TRBJ2-7	TRBV4-2
CASSLGPGGEKLFF	TRBJ1-4	TRBV7-2
CASSLTGGLAFF	TRBJ1-1	TRBV28
CASSTGTGYDGYTF	TRBJ1-2	TRBV5-1
CASSQRPGTGGRRSYNEQFF	TRBJ2-1	TRBV3-1/TRBV3-2
CASSPPPGQGGNTIYF	TRBJ1-3	TRBV28
CASSPDSYEQYF	TRBJ2-7	TRBV18
CASSRGSVSSYNEQFF	TRBJ2-1	TRBV4-2
CSVVTGSYEQYF	TRBJ2-7	TRBV29-1
CASSHDRQRSDTQYF	TRBJ2-3	TRBV3-1/TRBV3-2
CASSPAQGNYNSPLHF	TRBJ1-6	TRBV5-1
CATSRDFDRTRGSYEQYF	TRBJ2-7	TRBV15
CASSVGLGGSFSDTQYF	TRBJ2-3	TRBV9
CASSLYPQGLNTEAFF	TRBJ1-1	TRBV5-5
CASSLSTGSYEQYF	TRBJ2-7	TRBV27
CASRRGQLNQPQHF	TRBJ1-5	TRBV6-5